The 19 T cell receptor beta chains reported below all come from one sample, sequenced in a study of shared clonotypes between healthy human individuals. Assay: immunoSEQ multiplex PCR; the TCRdb copy retains only in-frame clones and omits some. The profile shows millions of clones, just over 90% of them singletons. Sample: naive CD4+ T cells sorted from blood. The subset denotes: CD45RA+ positively selected. Receptors were obtained from a man aged 18 to 35 in good health.

The V gene is TRBV21-1, the J gene TRBJ1-5. TRBV21-1 is shown as a pseudogene. This CDR3 contains 14 residues. The CDR3 loop reads CASSKVEGEQPQHF. For the CDR3, the DNA is TGTGCCAGCAGCAAAGTGGAAGGAGAACAGCCCCAGCATTTT.

J is TRBJ1-3 and V is TRBV5-1; D uncertain. The germline V gene encodes CDR1 SGHRS and CDR2 YFSETQ. The V end lost 4 bases, the J end lost 0 bases, and 14 bases lay between the germline ends. CDR3 size: 16 residues. The CDR3: CASSHGRQSSGNTIYF. CDR3 nucleotides: TGCGCCAGCAGCCACGGGCGGCAGAGCTCTGGAAACACCATATATTTT.

Points on this clone: The sample carries other DNA sequences with the same CDR3. V gene TRBV6-5 combines with J gene TRBJ1-6, with D possibly matching TRBD1 (5 bases). The CDR3 is 12 amino acids. V was pared by 6 bases and J by 12 bases, with 12 bases between. Germline CDR1 and CDR2: MNHEY and SVGAGI. DNA of the CDR3: TGTGCCAGCAGATCAGGGAGGGAACCCCTCCACTTT. Residues: CASRSGREPLHF.

The rearrangement links TRBV5-1 to TRBJ2-2; D may be TRBD2 (5 bases). CDR1 and CDR2 (germline): SGHRS, YFSETQ. V gave up 2 bases and J gave up 9 bases, with 8 bases separating them. The CDR3 is made up of 12 amino acids. The CDR3, as DNA: TGCGCCAGCAGCTTTGGGGAGAGGGAGCTGTTTTTT. Encoded protein: CASSFGERELFF.

The chain is built from TRBV11-3 and TRBJ2-2, with D tentatively TRBD2 (5 bases). Germline CDR1 and CDR2: SGHNT and YENEEA. V was cut by 5 bases and J by 4 bases, with 5 bases left in between. This CDR3 region has 12 residues. The CDR3 bases are TGTGCCAGCAGCGCGGGCACCGGGGAGCTGTTTTTT. It codes for CASSAGTGELFF.

The CDR3, as DNA: TGCGCCAGCAGTGTCGGGCCCCGAATAGCGGGAGGGTCAGATACGCAGTATTTT. Protein: CASSVGPRIAGGSDTQYF. The V call is TRBV10-1, the J call TRBJ2-3; TRBD2 agrees at 11 bases. Per germline, CDR1 WNHNN and CDR2 SYGVQD (reference sequence). J was trimmed by 4 bases and V by 4 bases; bases with no gene match: 13. The CDR3 length is 18 residues.

In this sample, this clone turned up a few times. The J gene is TRBJ1-1, the V gene TRBV10-1; D is undetermined. V lost 0 bases and J 6 bases, leaving 11 bases between the germline ends. The CDR3 has 14 amino acids. Germline V gene sequence: CDR1 WNHNN, CDR2 SYGVQD (reference sequence). CDR3 nucleotide sequence: TGCGCCAGCAGTGAGTCGAGACGGGAAGCTGAAGCTTTCTTT. This translates into CASSESRREAEAFF.

On this clone itself: The sample contains more than one DNA sequence encoding this CDR3. The gene calls are TRBV29-1 and TRBJ2-7; the D gene could be TRBD1 or TRBD2 (5 bases each). The CDR3 loop spans 12 amino acids. The V end was cut by 4 bases, the J end by 1 base, with 8 bases between. The germline gives CDR1 SQVTM, CDR2 ANQGSEA. The CDR3 sequence is CSVAGTSYEQYF. The CDR3 DNA reads TGCAGCGTTGCCGGGACGTCCTACGAGCAGTACTTC.

The V and J genes are TRBV18 and TRBJ1-2; D is perhaps TRBD1 (5 bases). CDR3 length: 14 amino acids. V was clipped by 3 bases and J by 0 bases, with 8 bases between them. Germline assignment: CDR1 KGHSH and CDR2 LQKENI. CDR3: CASSPGPTNYGYTF. In DNA, the CDR3 is TGTGCCAGCTCACCGGGACCGACTAACTATGGCTACACCTTC.

The chain joins TRBV5-1 to TRBJ2-7; 7 bases match TRBD1. Germline CDR1 is SGHRS and CDR2 is YFSETQ. CDR3 length: 18 amino acids. The J segment lost 3 bases and the V segment lost 3 bases, leaving 18 bases of the junction unmatched. As DNA, the CDR3 is TGCGCCAGCAGCTCCCCCATGGTCGACAGGGAGAGAGTCTACGAGCAGTACTTC. Translating it yields CASSSPMVDRERVYEQYF.

This clone was detected only a few times. Other nucleotide sequences from this sample produce the same CDR3. This chain connects TRBV6-1 to TRBJ1-5; D is perhaps TRBD1 (5 bases). From germline, CDR1 is MNHNS and CDR2 SASEGT. This CDR3 has 14 residues. Trimming took off 3 bases at V and 2 bases at J, with 8 bases between the two ends. The CDR3 DNA is TGTGCCAGCAGTGAGGGGGTCGGCAATCAGCCCCAGCATTTT. Amino acid sequence: CASSEGVGNQPQHF.

The gene calls are TRBV7-8 and TRBJ2-2, with TRBD2 matching 11 bases. CDR1 and CDR2 from the germline V gene are SGHVS and FQNEAQ. V shed 5 bases, J shed 4 bases, and the junction held 3 bases outside the gene matches. This CDR3 comprises 15 residues. The CDR3 DNA follows: TGTGCCAGCAGCACTAGCGGGAGTTTCACCGGGGAGCTGTTTTTT. This translates into CASSTSGSFTGELFF.

The chain carries TRBV4-2 and TRBJ1-2; TRBD1 matches 7 bases. The V segment lost 4 bases and the J segment 2 bases; nucleotides outside the gene matches: 7. Germline CDR1 LGHNA, CDR2 YNFKEQ. The CDR3 loop spans 15 amino acids. The chain's CDR3 is CASSPPSTGNYGYTF. For the CDR3, the DNA is TGTGCCAGCAGCCCTCCTTCGACAGGGAACTATGGCTACACCTTC.

V gene TRBV9 combines with J gene TRBJ2-7; D uncertain. CDR3 length equals 14 residues. Trimming took 0 bases from V and 2 from J, leaving 9 bases between them. Per germline, CDR1 SGDLS and CDR2 YYNGEE. The CDR3 DNA follows: TGTGCCAGCAGCGTAGAGGGTTGGGCCTACGAGCAGTACTTC. It translates to CASSVEGWAYEQYF.

The DNA for the CDR3 is TGTGCCAGCAGCTTGGAAATGGGAAACACTGAAGCTTTCTTT. Translated: CASSLEMGNTEAFF. The chain joins TRBV5-8 to TRBJ1-1; D is unclear. V dropped 0 bases and J dropped 2 bases, with 8 bases sitting between them. Looked up from germline, CDR1 is SGHTS and CDR2 is YDEGEE. CDR3 length: 14 amino acids.

CDR3 protein: CASTFQGQFNQPQHF. DNA for the CDR3: TGTGCCAGCACCTTTCAAGGACAATTCAATCAGCCCCAGCATTTT. The genes are TRBV6-1 and TRBJ1-5; the D gene is possibly TRBD1 (5 bases). CDR1 and CDR2 from the germline V gene are MNHNS and SASEGT. Trimming took off 7 bases at V and 3 bases at J, with 16 bases between the two ends. This CDR3 contains 15 residues.

The V call is TRBV10-3, the J call TRBJ2-7, with 13 nucleotides matching TRBD2. The germline V gene has CDR1 ENHRY and CDR2 SYGVKD. CDR3 length: 15 amino acids. V trimming: 5 bases; J trimming: 1 base; junction bases outside the gene matches: 2. Here the CDR3 DNA reads TGTGCCATCAGTCGGACTAGCGGGGGTTCCTACGAGCAGTACTTC. It codes for CAISRTSGGSYEQYF.

The V and J genes are TRBV7-9 and TRBJ1-1; D call uncertain. V was clipped by 5 bases and J by 1 base, with 8 bases between them. The CDR3 consists of 13 residues. CDR1 and CDR2 (germline): SEHNR, FQNEAQ (reference sequence). This chain's CDR3 is CASSQQRNTEAFF. In DNA form, the CDR3 reads TGTGCCAGCAGCCAACAGAGGAACACTGAAGCTTTCTTT.

The rearrangement links TRBV5-6 to TRBJ2-5; D uncertain. CDR3 size: 13 residues. Germline CDR1 reads SGHDT; CDR2 reads YYEEEE. V dropped 0 bases and J dropped 4 bases, with 7 bases sitting between them. In DNA, the CDR3 is TGTGCCAGCAGCTTGGTGACCGCAGAGACCCAGTACTTC. Translation gives CASSLVTAETQYF.